A single sample is the source of the 19 T cell receptor beta chains below, sequenced in a study of blood T cell repertoires in COVID-19. Profiling relied on immunoSEQ multiplex PCR, and the TCRdb table lists in-frame clones only, not all of them. The sample contains roughly 90,000 clones, 85% of which appear only once. The sample comprised peripheral blood. Every receptor here comes from an elderly man with acute or convalescent COVID-19.

The chain is built from TRBV28 and TRBJ2-5; the match to TRBD2 covers 13 bases. This CDR3 contains 16 residues. V lost 6 bases to trimming and J lost 5 bases; unmatched junction nucleotides: 9. Germline V gives CDR1 MDHEN, CDR2 SYDVKM. DNA of the CDR3: TGTGCCAGCAGGATACTAGCGGGAGGGCAGGGCGAGACCCAGTACTTC. This sequence encodes CASRILAGGQGETQYF.

The CDR3, as DNA: TGTGCCAGCAGCGTAGGAACTGGCCTGCGGGGCTATGGCTACACCTTC. This gives the protein CASSVGTGLRGYGYTF. J is TRBJ1-2 and V is TRBV9; D is unclear. The CDR3 spans 16 residues. Germline V gene sequence: CDR1 SGDLS, CDR2 YYNGEE. The V and J ends lost 0 bases and 4 bases respectively, with 16 bases between them.

This rearrangement joins TRBV6-5 to TRBJ1-1, with a possible D match to TRBD1 (5 bases). V dropped 7 bases and J dropped 1 base, with 13 bases sitting between them. The CDR3 extends over 14 amino acids. The V gene's germline CDR1 is MNHEY and CDR2 SVGAGI. The chain's CDR3 is CASTGRDWNTEAFF. CDR3 nucleotides: TGTGCCAGCACAGGGCGAGACTGGAACACTGAAGCTTTCTTT.

Ten or more counts support this clone. The chain carries TRBV27 and TRBJ2-7; 7 bases are a match to TRBD2. Germline V gives CDR1 MNHEY, CDR2 SMNVEV (reference sequence). With V trimmed by 2 bases and J by 3 bases, 7 bases remained unmatched. The CDR3 sequence is 15 residues long. As DNA, the CDR3 is TGTGCCAGCAGTTTAACGCGGGAGTTGGGCTACGAGCAGTACTTC. As protein: CASSLTRELGYEQYF.

The rearrangement links TRBV3-1 (or the pseudogene TRBV3-2) to TRBJ1-1; D call uncertain. This CDR3 contains 12 residues. Germline-derived CDR1 and CDR2 are LGHDT and YNNKEL (reference sequence). Between the trimmed V and J ends, which lost 4 bases and 4 bases, there was a span of 7 bases. The CDR3 DNA sequence: TGTGCCAGCAGCCGGAGTGGCACTGAAGCTTTCTTT. Residues: CASSRSGTEAFF.

The CDR3 nucleotides read TGTGCCAGCACCAGGACAGGGGGCCTCTACGAGCAGTACTTC. As protein: CASTRTGGLYEQYF. The V call is TRBV5-6, the J call TRBJ2-7; 11 nucleotides match TRBD1. The CDR3 runs 14 residues. The V gene end was trimmed by 6 bases and the J gene end by 3 bases; junction bases not matched to a gene: 5. CDR1 and CDR2 (germline): SGHDT, YYEEEE.

This clone was observed a few times. The chain combines TRBV11-3 with TRBJ2-2; TRBD1 agrees at 8 bases. The germline gives CDR1 SGHNT, CDR2 YENEEA. V lost 5 bases to trimming and J lost 4 bases; unmatched junction nucleotides: 6. The CDR3 runs to 15 residues. The CDR3 nucleotides read TGTGCCAGCAGCCCCGGGACAGGAAGCACCGGGGAGCTGTTTTTT. Encoded protein: CASSPGTGSTGELFF.

This chain links TRBV4-1 with TRBJ2-1, with 9 bases fitting TRBD2. The CDR3 runs 17 residues. Germline V gene lookup returns CDR1 MGHRA and CDR2 YSYEKL. The ends lost 0 bases at V and 8 bases at J; junction bases unmatched: 11. The CDR3, as DNA: TGCGCCAGCAGCCAAGATTTCGGGACTAGCAACTATCATGAGCAGTTCTTC. It yields the protein CASSQDFGTSNYHEQFF.

The chain is built from TRBV11-2 and TRBJ1-1; D may be TRBD1 (6 bases). V dropped 5 bases and J dropped 2 bases, with 15 bases sitting between them. The CDR3 loop spans 15 amino acids. The germline gives CDR1 SGHAT, CDR2 FQNNGV. The CDR3 nucleotides are TGTGCCAGCAGCCCAGACAGGATACCTAACACTGAAGCTTTCTTT. This sequence encodes CASSPDRIPNTEAFF.

The rearrangement joins TRBV5-1 to TRBJ1-3; 12 positions agree with TRBD1. This CDR3 has 18 amino acids. With V trimmed by 0 bases and J by 1 base, 5 bases remained unmatched. Germline CDR1 SGHRS, CDR2 YFSETQ. The CDR3 is CASSLGDRGPVSGNTIYF. The CDR3 DNA sequence: TGCGCCAGCAGCTTGGGGGACAGGGGGCCGGTGTCTGGAAACACCATATATTTT.

The chain links TRBV3-1 (or the pseudogene TRBV3-2) to TRBJ1-1; tentatively, D is TRBD1 (6 bases). The ends were cut back, 5 bases at V and 1 base at J, with 8 bases in the middle. This CDR3 contains 13 residues. The V gene's germline CDR1 is LGHDT and CDR2 YNNKEL (reference sequence). The CDR3 DNA follows: TGTGCCAGCAGCAAACAGGGGAACACTGAAGCTTTCTTT. This codes for CASSKQGNTEAFF.

Only a few counts were recorded for this clone. The chain is built from TRBV24-1 and TRBJ1-2, with 7 bases aligning to TRBD1. The junction had 12 bases not matched to a gene; V was cut back by 4 bases and J by 5 bases. The CDR3 is 16 amino acids. Germline V lookup: CDR1 KGHDR, CDR2 SFDVKD. This CDR3 reads CATSDPAWQGVYGYTF. The CDR3 bases are TGTGCCACCAGTGACCCCGCTTGGCAGGGGGTTTATGGCTACACCTTC.

The chain couples TRBV30 to TRBJ1-3; 9 nucleotides agree with TRBD1. This CDR3 is 19 amino acids long. Germline V CDR1 and CDR2: GTSNPN, SVGIG (reference sequence). The trim removed 0 bases at V and 4 bases at J, leaving 16 bases unmatched. CDR3 DNA sequence: TGTGCCTGGAGTGTACGGGGATTCCGGGGACAGGGTCCGGGAAACACCATATATTTT. This encodes CAWSVRGFRGQGPGNTIYF.

The gene calls are TRBV5-6 and TRBJ2-2; D is perhaps TRBD1 (6 bases). The V and J ends lost 1 base and 7 bases respectively, with 14 bases between them. Germline CDR1 and CDR2: SGHDT and YYEEEE. CDR3 length: 15 residues. CDR3 sequence: CASSLLYRVNGELFF. The CDR3, as DNA: TGTGCCAGCAGCTTGCTTTACAGGGTGAACGGGGAGCTGTTTTTT.

The chain combines TRBV7-3 with TRBJ2-3; 7 nucleotides align to TRBD2. The CDR3 covers 15 residues. The V gene end was trimmed by 4 bases and the J gene end by 3 bases; junction bases not matched to a gene: 7. Per germline, CDR1 SGHTA and CDR2 FQGTGA. In DNA, the CDR3 is TGTGCCAGCAGCTGGGGCGGGAGCGAAACAGATACGCAGTATTTT. Its translation is CASSWGGSETDTQYF.

This clone was observed a few times. The chain combines TRBV2 with TRBJ2-7; TRBD2 agrees at 10 bases. The CDR3 runs 16 residues. The V gene's germline CDR1 is SNHLY and CDR2 FYNNEI. V trimming: 7 bases; J trimming: 3 bases; junction bases outside the gene matches: 12. Here the CDR3 DNA reads TGTGCCAGCACTGAGGGTGGGACTAGCGCACACTACGAGCAGTACTTC. It yields the protein CASTEGGTSAHYEQYF.

The V gene is TRBV29-1, the J gene TRBJ1-5; 7 nucleotides agree with TRBD1. The CDR3 sequence is 14 residues long. V shed 0 bases and J 7 bases; nucleotides not matched to a gene: 6. Per germline, CDR1 SQVTM and CDR2 ANQGSEA. CDR3 DNA: TGCAGCGTTGAAGAAGCAGGGGGATACCAGCCCCAGCATTTT. This codes for CSVEEAGGYQPQHF.

The CDR3: CASARIGAGGGEQYF. The CDR3 DNA reads as TGTGCCAGTGCCCGTATAGGCGCGGGAGGGGGCGAGCAGTACTTC. The rearrangement joins TRBV6-5 to TRBJ2-7; 9 bases agree with TRBD2. V was pared by 9 bases and J by 6 bases, with 15 bases of the junction left unmatched. The CDR3 is 15 amino acids. Germline V gives CDR1 MNHEY, CDR2 SVGAGI.

This clone was picked up one time. The chain recombines TRBV5-1 with TRBJ2-1, with 7 bases that match TRBD1. Unmatched junction bases numbered 6, after V lost 4 bases and J lost 2 bases. Germline V gene sequence: CDR1 SGHRS, CDR2 YFSETQ. CDR3 length equals 15 residues. CDR3 nucleotides: TGCGCCAGCAGCCCCCGGGACAGAACCTACAATGAGCAGTTCTTC. Its translation is CASSPRDRTYNEQFF.